This T cell receptor beta chain came from a study of blood T cell repertoires in COVID-19. About the research overall: Sites in the United States, Italy and Spain provided acute and convalescent COVID-19 samples.

Trimming stripped 4 bases from V and 0 bases from J, with 13 bases between. Germline assignment: CDR1 SGHRS and CDR2 YFSETQ. The CDR3 is 15 residues long. The method was immunoSEQ multiplex PCR; TCRdb's version includes in-frame clones alone and lacks a portion of them. The repertoire includes approximately 200,000 clones, about 90% of them detected once, and 2.2% sits in the top ten. The chain uses TRBV5-1 and TRBJ1-2; D is unresolved. This TCR was sampled from a woman aged 45-65 years with acute or convalescent COVID-19. The sequencing sample was made of peripheral blood. The CDR3 DNA reads as TGCGCCAGCAGCGATTGGGCAGCTACTAACTATGGCTACACCTTC. Protein sequence: CASSDWAATNYGYTF.